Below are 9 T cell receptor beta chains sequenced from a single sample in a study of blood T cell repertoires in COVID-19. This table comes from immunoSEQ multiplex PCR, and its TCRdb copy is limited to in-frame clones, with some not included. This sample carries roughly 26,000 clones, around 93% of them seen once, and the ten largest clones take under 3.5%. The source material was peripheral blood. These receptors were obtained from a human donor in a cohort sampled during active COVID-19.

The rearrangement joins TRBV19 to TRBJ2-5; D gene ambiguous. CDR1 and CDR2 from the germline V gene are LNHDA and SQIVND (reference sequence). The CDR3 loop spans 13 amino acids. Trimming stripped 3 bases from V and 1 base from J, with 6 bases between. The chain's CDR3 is CASSMSIQETQYF. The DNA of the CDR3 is TGTGCCAGTAGTATGTCCATCCAAGAGACCCAGTACTTC.

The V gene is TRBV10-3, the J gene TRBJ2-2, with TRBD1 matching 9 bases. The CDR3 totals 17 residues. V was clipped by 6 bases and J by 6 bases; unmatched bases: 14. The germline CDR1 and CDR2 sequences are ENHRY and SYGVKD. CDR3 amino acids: CAIRGTGTGRRAGELFF. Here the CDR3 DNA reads TGTGCCATCAGAGGGACCGGGACAGGGAGACGGGCCGGGGAGCTGTTTTTT.

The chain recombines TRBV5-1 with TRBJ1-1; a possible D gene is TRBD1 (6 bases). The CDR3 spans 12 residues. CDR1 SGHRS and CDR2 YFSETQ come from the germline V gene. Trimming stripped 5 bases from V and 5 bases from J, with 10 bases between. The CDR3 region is CASSSRGTEAFF. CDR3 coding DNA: TGCGCCAGCAGTTCTAGGGGGACTGAAGCTTTCTTT.

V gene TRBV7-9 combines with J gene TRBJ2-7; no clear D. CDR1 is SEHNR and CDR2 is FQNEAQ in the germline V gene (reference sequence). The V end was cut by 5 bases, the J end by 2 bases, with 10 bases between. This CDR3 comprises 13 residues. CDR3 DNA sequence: TGTGCCAGCAGCGCCAGGAAAACCTACGAGCAGTACTTC. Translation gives CASSARKTYEQYF.

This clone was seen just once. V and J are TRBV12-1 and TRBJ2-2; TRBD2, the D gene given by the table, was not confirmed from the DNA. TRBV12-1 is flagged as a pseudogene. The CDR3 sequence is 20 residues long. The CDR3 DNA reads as TGTGCCAGCAGCTCAGACCGTCGGGACTGTCCCCGAGGTTTGCTCGGGGAGCTGTTTTTT. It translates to CASSSDRRDCPRGLLGELFF.

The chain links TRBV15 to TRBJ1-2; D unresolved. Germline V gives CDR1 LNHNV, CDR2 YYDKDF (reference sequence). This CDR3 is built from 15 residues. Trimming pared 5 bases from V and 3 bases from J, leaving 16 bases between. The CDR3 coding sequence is TGTGCCACCAGCCTCCCGGGTGATGAGCACTATGGCTACACCTTC. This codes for CATSLPGDEHYGYTF.

The CDR3 sequence: CASSQPGQGSQETQYF. DNA for the CDR3: TGTGCCAGCAGCCAACCGGGACAGGGAAGCCAAGAGACCCAGTACTTC. This chain joins TRBV3-1 (or the pseudogene TRBV3-2) and TRBJ2-5; 9 nucleotides match TRBD1. Trimming at V came to 2 bases and at J to 1 base, leaving 5 bases not matched to a gene. Germline V gene lookup returns CDR1 LGHDT and CDR2 YNNKEL (reference sequence). This CDR3 has 16 amino acids.

This CDR3 reads CASSLGSGGAFLTDTQYF. CDR3 nucleotides: TGTGCCAGCAGCTTGGGTAGCGGGGGGGCCTTTCTCACAGATACGCAGTATTTT. The chain is built from TRBV5-4 and TRBJ2-3, with 11 positions matching TRBD2. CDR3 length: 18 residues. Germline CDR1 is SGHNT and CDR2 is YYREEE (reference sequence). V was pared by 0 bases and J by 2 bases, with 8 bases of the junction left unmatched. The complete variable domain, with remaining parts taken from reference TRBV5-4 and TRBJ2-3, reads ETGVTQSPTHLIKTRGQQVTLRCSSQSGHNTVSWYQQALGQGPQFIFQYYREEENGRGNFPPRFSGLQFPNYSSELNVNALELDDSALYLCASSLGSGGAFLTDTQYFGPGTRLTVL.

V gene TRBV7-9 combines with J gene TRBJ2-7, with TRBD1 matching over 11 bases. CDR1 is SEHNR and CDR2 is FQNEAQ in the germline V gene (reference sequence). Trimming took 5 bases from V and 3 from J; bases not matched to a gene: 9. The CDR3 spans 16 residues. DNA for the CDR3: TGTGCCAGCAGCCAGGGGAGGGGGACAGGGGGCTACGAGCAGTACGTC. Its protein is CASSQGRGTGGYEQYV.